This T cell receptor beta chain originates from a study of regulatory T cells in long-lasting Graves disease. The CDR3 is 14 amino acids. Germline trimming cut 5 bases from V and 5 bases from J; bases unmatched to any gene: 8. Documented time point: newly diagnosed GD, antithyroid drugs for less than 3 months. There was RNA extracted from PBMCs, and the TCR library was made from it. iRepertoire HTBI primers and Arm-PCR of CDR3 regions built TCR beta libraries. Original analysis: Overall, samples carried around 60 TRBV and 14 TRBJ segments. MiXCR was run by TCRdb on the multiplex PCR reads, yielding one entry per CDR3 protein. Clone size and V and J calls follow TCRdb, not the original study. The table shows some 600,000 distinct CDR3 sequences, with roughly 15% occurring only once. This sample also appeared in a second study, on T cells in Graves' hyperthyroidism and ophthalmopathy.

The sample in question was peripheral blood mononuclear cells (PBMCs), obtained at new diagnosis, from a patient treated with antithyroid drugs. This sequence joins TRBV12-3 or TRBV12-4 and TRBJ2-5, with 7 nucleotides matching TRBD2. The clonotype originates from a man aged 18 to 30 with Graves disease. The CDR3 here is CASSTGLSTETQYF. CDR3 DNA: TGTGCCAGCAGTACGGGACTATCAACGGAGACCCAGTACTTC.